Presented here are 11 T cell receptor beta chains from one specimen sequenced in a study of T-cell reconstitution after alpha-beta-depleted transplantation in children (dated by TCRdb to between 2015 and 2016). The library was produced with PCR. Sequencing was performed on an Illumina HiSeq 2500. TCR library preparation used molecular barcoding, with unique molecular identifiers applied to normalize quantification of the TCRbeta repertoire. The public reads were quality trimmed at Q25 with fastp and then assembled into clones with MiXCR by TCRdb, keeping productive beta chains. Identical CDR3 proteins give one entry, which carries the most common genes and DNA. Here the sample has about 610,000 distinct CDR3 sequences; under 12% occur a single time. Together, the top ten hold roughly 3.9% of the sample. Sequencing used PBMCs from the stem cell graft donor, obtained from the stem cell graft. The receptors stem from a human donor who donated a stem cell graft to a child with acute myeloid leukemia.

This clonotype occurred many times. The V gene is TRBV5-1, the J gene TRBJ2-3; 9 nucleotides align to TRBD2. The J segment lost 2 bases and the V segment lost 1 base, leaving 5 bases of the junction unmatched. The CDR3 contains 16 residues. Germline CDR1 reads SGHRS; CDR2 reads YFSETQ. CDR3 sequence reads: CASSLLASGNTDTQYF. The CDR3 DNA reads as TGCGCCAGCAGCTTGTTAGCTAGCGGGAACACAGATACGCAGTATTTT.

In its sample, this clonotype was seen a few times. The rearrangement joins TRBV9 to TRBJ2-6, with D perhaps TRBD1 or TRBD2 (6 bases each). The CDR3 length is 18 residues. The V and J ends lost 4 bases and 0 bases respectively, with 17 bases between them. Per germline, CDR1 SGDLS and CDR2 YYNGEE. CDR3 DNA: TGTGCCAGCAGCCCGAGGGGGGATCACCTCTCTGGGGCCAACGTCCTGACTTTC. Its protein product is CASSPRGDHLSGANVLTF.

This clonotype has only a few counts. The rearrangement links TRBV6-2 or TRBV6-3 to TRBJ2-3; TRBD2 matches 11 bases. V lost 6 bases and J lost 4; bases outside the gene matches: 12. This CDR3 region has 17 residues. The germline V gene encodes CDR1 MNHEY and CDR2 SVGEGT. CDR3 sequence reads: CASRQGTSGSRSDTQYF. In DNA form, the CDR3 reads TGTGCCAGCAGGCAGGGGACTAGCGGATCCAGATCAGATACGCAGTATTTT.

This clonotype occurred many times. Relative to the germline gene, one junction end is altered; a read error may explain this. The chain joins TRBV7-7 to TRBJ2-2, with D perhaps TRBD1 (7 bases). From germline, CDR1 is SSHAT and CDR2 FNYEAQ (reference sequence). This CDR3 has 15 residues. The CDR3, as DNA: TGTGCTAGCAGCTTAGACTCAGGGGGGACCGGGGAGCTGTTTTTT. Translation gives CASSLDSGGTGELFF.

This clonotype appeared a few times. This rearrangement joins TRBV29-1 to TRBJ2-7, with D perhaps TRBD2 (5 bases). CDR3 size: 11 residues. Germline CDR1 and CDR2: SQVTM and ANQGSEA. Trimming stripped 5 bases from V and 3 bases from J, with 8 bases between. DNA of the CDR3: TGCAGCGTTCAACGGGACTACGAGCAGTACTTC. This sequence encodes CSVQRDYEQYF.

This clonotype occurred a few times. The chain carries TRBV10-3 and TRBJ1-4; D is uncertain. Trimming removed 10 bases from V and 5 bases from J, with 17 bases in between. The CDR3 is made up of 14 amino acids. Germline V gene data show CDR1 as ENHRY and CDR2 as SYGVKD. In nucleotides, the CDR3 is TGTGCCACCCGAATGCTGGGAGAAAATGAAAAACTGTTTTTT. Translating it yields CATRMLGENEKLFF.

In this sample, this clonotype turned up many times. This chain links TRBV16 with TRBJ2-2; maybe TRBD1 (6 bases). Trimming stripped 4 bases from V and 6 bases from J, with 15 bases between. Germline CDR1 and CDR2: KGHSY and FQNENV. The CDR3 totals 15 residues. Here the CDR3 reads CASSPIRGASGELFF. The CDR3 DNA reads as TGTGCCAGCAGCCCGATCAGGGGCGCGTCCGGGGAGCTGTTTTTT.

This clonotype was counted a single time. This sequence joins TRBV7-2 and TRBJ2-4, with D maybe TRBD2 (7 bases). The germline CDR1 and CDR2 sequences are SGHTA and FQGNSA. The V gene lost 5 bases and the J gene lost 2 bases, with 16 bases spanning the gap. This CDR3 spans 16 amino acids. This chain's CDR3 is CASSPQGRGTKNIQYF. Written as DNA, the CDR3 is TGTGCCAGCAGCCCGCAGGGGAGGGGGACCAAAAACATTCAGTACTTC.

This clonotype was seen more than once but under ten times. This rearrangement joins TRBV2 to TRBJ2-7; 11 bases align to TRBD1. V shed 5 bases, J shed 7 bases, and the junction held 7 bases outside the gene matches. Per the germline V gene, CDR1 is SNHLY and CDR2 is FYNNEI. The CDR3 has 14 amino acids. CDR3 region: CASSPGQGAKEQYF. The CDR3 coding sequence is TGTGCCAGCAGTCCCGGACAGGGGGCAAAAGAGCAGTACTTC.

This clonotype has more than one count but fewer than ten. V usage is TRBV11-2 and J usage is TRBJ2-1; D unclear. Looked up from germline, CDR1 is SGHAT and CDR2 is FQNNGV. CDR3 length equals 16 residues. V was shortened by 3 bases and J by 5 bases, with 17 bases between the two germline ends. The CDR3 sequence is CASSLVPGSPDNEQFF. Here the CDR3 DNA reads TGTGCCAGCAGCTTGGTCCCCGGGTCTCCCGACAATGAGCAGTTCTTC.

This clonotype appeared a few times. The chain links TRBV20-1 to TRBJ2-7; D gene ambiguous. Germline V gene data show CDR1 as DFQATT and CDR2 as SNEGSKA (reference sequence). This CDR3 has 11 amino acids. V was cut by 7 bases and J by 1 base, with 8 bases left in between. The CDR3 nucleotides are TGCAGTGGGACGCGGTCCTACGAGCAGTACTTC. It encodes CSGTRSYEQYF.